The 6 T cell receptor beta chains reported below all come from one sample, sequenced in a study of cytomegalovirus exposure and HLA in healthy donors. The PCR ran on 60 Vbeta and 13 Jbeta primers. The protocol was immunoSEQ multiplex PCR, while the TCRdb copy is restricted to in-frame clones and leaves out a portion. This table has 150,000 to 200,000 clones, 80% to 85% appearing once. Sequencing used PBMCs. The receptors shown here come from a woman aged 18-29 years in good health and CMV-seropositive.

The chain carries TRBV11-2 and TRBJ1-5, with TRBD1 as a possible D gene (6 bases). V gave up 5 bases and J gave up 6 bases, with 14 bases separating them. Germline V gene data show CDR1 as SGHAT and CDR2 as FQNNGV. This CDR3 spans 14 amino acids. The CDR3 reads CASSTQGSGQPQHF. The CDR3 region has the DNA TGTGCCAGCAGCACCCAGGGGTCAGGTCAGCCCCAGCATTTT.

The gene calls are TRBV6-1 and TRBJ1-3, with TRBD1 as a possible D gene (6 bases). CDR1 and CDR2 (germline): MNHNS, SASEGT. The length of the CDR3 is 15 residues. V was pared by 6 bases and J by 0 bases, with 12 bases between. CDR3: CASSMGHYSGNTIYF. The CDR3 bases are TGTGCCAGCAGCATGGGACACTACTCTGGAAACACCATATATTTT.

The rearrangement joins TRBV6-5 to TRBJ1-1; the D gene is possibly TRBD1 (5 bases). V dropped 8 bases and J dropped 1 base, with 11 bases sitting between them. The CDR3 is 13 amino acids. CDR1 is MNHEY, CDR2 SVGAGI, per germline. The CDR3 loop reads CASFAGWNTEAFF. The CDR3 DNA reads TGTGCCAGCTTTGCAGGGTGGAACACTGAAGCTTTCTTT.

The V and J genes are TRBV4-2 and TRBJ1-1; D unresolved. This CDR3 comprises 12 residues. Germline V gives CDR1 LGHNA, CDR2 YNFKEQ. Trimming took off 5 bases at V and 5 bases at J, with 9 bases between the two ends. CDR3 sequence reads: CASSGWETEAFF. As DNA, the CDR3 is TGTGCCAGCAGCGGTTGGGAGACTGAAGCTTTCTTT.

The chain recombines TRBV5-1 with TRBJ1-3; D ambiguous. Germline V lookup: CDR1 SGHRS, CDR2 YFSETQ. V lost 0 bases to trimming and J lost 4 bases, with 14 bases between them. This CDR3 has 16 amino acids. For the CDR3, the DNA is TGCGCCAGCAGCTTGGCCCCCTGGTCAGGAGGAAACACCATATATTTT. Translating gives CASSLAPWSGGNTIYF.

Concerning this clone: Other nucleotide sequences from this sample produce the same CDR3. The V call is TRBV30, the J call TRBJ2-5; D possibly corresponds to TRBD1 (6 bases). The CDR3 has 12 amino acids. Germline CDR1 reads GTSNPN; CDR2 reads SVGIG (reference sequence). Trimming shortened V by 0 bases and J by 4 bases, and 6 bases separated the two germline ends. The CDR3 bases are TGTGCCTGGAGTGTACAGGGAGAGACCCAGTACTTC. It specifies CAWSVQGETQYF.